This record looks at one T cell receptor beta chain sequence and its context. As yet, its antigen is unknown. This sample was taken from a study of identical twins. General study results and limits: Whereas memory repertoires showed no such difference, abundant cord blood beta clonotypes carried fewer insertions.

Losses at the gene ends were 6 bases for V and 5 bases for J; bases not matched to a gene: 13. The CDR3 loop spans 17 amino acids. The germline V gene has CDR1 MNHEY and CDR2 SMNVEV (reference sequence). TCRdb itself ran the 5' RACE reads through MiXCR, one entry per CDR3 protein. The data contain approximately 190,000 distinct CDR3 sequences, roughly 15% of them singletons. These same data were also listed under a study on T cells expressing NK-cell markers. As reported in that work: The TCR beta repertoires originated in sorted CD3+CD56+NKG2C+, CD3+CD56+NKG2C- and CD3+CD56-NKG2C+ T cells.

This chain joins TRBV27 and TRBJ1-2; 12 bases align to TRBD1. Sequencing was carried out using CD8+ T cells sorted from blood. The receptor comes from a woman younger than 30 in good health. CDR3 in DNA: TGTGCCAGCAGCTCCGGGACAGGGGGCTTTGGAGGGTATGGCTACACCTTC. It codes for CASSSGTGGFGGYGYTF.